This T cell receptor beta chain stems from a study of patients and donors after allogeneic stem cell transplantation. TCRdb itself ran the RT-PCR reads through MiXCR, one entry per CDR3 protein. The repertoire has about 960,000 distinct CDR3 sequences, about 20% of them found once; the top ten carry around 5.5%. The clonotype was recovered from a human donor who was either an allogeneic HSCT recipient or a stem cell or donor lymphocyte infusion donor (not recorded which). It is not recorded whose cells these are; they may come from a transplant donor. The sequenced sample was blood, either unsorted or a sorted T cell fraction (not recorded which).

CDR3 region: CASRPWTGDNYGYTF. CDR3 DNA sequence: TGTGCCAGTAGGCCCTGGACAGGGGATAACTATGGCTACACCTTC. The V gene is TRBV19, the J gene TRBJ1-2; 9 bases fit TRBD1. The CDR3 contains 15 residues. J lost 1 base, V lost 6 bases, and 6 bases had no gene match. Germline V CDR1 and CDR2: LNHDA, SQIVND (reference sequence).